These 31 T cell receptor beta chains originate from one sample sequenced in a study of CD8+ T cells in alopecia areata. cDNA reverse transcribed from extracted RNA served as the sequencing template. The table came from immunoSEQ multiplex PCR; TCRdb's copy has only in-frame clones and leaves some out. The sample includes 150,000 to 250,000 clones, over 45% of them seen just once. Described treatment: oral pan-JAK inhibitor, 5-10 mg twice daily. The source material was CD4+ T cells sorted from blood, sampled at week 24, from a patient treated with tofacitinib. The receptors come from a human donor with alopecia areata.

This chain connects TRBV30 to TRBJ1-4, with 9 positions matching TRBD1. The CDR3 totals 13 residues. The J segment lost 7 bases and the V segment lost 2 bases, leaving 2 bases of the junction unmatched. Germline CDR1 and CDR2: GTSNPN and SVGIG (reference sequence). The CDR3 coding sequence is TGTGCCTGGAGTAAGGGACAGGGTGAAAAACTGTTTTTT. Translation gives CAWSKGQGEKLFF.

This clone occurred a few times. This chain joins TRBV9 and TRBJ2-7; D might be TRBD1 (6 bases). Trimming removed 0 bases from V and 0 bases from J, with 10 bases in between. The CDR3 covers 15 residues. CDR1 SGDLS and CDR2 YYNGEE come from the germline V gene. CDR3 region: CASSVAGDGSYEQYF. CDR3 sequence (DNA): TGTGCCAGCAGCGTAGCAGGGGACGGCTCCTACGAGCAGTACTTC.

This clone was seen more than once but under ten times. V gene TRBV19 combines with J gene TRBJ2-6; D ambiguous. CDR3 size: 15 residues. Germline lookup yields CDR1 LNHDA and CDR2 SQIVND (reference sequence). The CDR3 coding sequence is TGTGCGTGCGAAGACTTCAACTCTGGGGCCAACGTCCTGACTTTC. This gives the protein CACEDFNSGANVLTF.

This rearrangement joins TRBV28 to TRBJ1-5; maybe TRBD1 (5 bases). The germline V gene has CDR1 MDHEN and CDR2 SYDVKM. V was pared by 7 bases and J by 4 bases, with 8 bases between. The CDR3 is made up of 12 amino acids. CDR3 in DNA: TGTGCCAGCACGGGGGAGAATCAGCCCCAGCATTTT. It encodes CASTGENQPQHF. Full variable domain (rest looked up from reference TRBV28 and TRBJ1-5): DVKVTQSSRYLVKRTGEKVFLECVQDMDHENMFWYRQDPGLGLRLIYFSYDVKMKEKGDIPEGYSVSREKKERFSLILESASTNQTSMYLCASTGENQPQHFGDGTRLSIL.

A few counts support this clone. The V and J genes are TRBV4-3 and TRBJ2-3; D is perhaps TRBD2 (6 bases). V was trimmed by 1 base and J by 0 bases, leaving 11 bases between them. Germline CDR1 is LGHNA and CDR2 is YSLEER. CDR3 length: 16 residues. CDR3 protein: CASSQAPAGSTDTQYF. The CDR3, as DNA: TGCGCCAGCAGCCAAGCCCCTGCGGGGAGCACAGATACGCAGTATTTT.

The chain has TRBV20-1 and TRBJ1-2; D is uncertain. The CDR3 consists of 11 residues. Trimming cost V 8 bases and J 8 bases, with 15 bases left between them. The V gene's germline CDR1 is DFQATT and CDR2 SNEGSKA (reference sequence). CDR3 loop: CSTTPGRGYTF. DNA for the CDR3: TGCAGTACGACACCTGGGAGGGGCTACACCTTC.

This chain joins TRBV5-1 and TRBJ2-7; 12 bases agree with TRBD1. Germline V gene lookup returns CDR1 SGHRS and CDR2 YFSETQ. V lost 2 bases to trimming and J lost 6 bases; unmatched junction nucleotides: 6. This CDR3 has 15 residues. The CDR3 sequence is CASSFEGQGALEQYF. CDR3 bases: TGCGCCAGCAGCTTTGAGGGACAGGGGGCCCTCGAGCAGTACTTC.

CDR3 amino acids: CARTDSAFSYEQYF. CDR3 coding DNA: TGCGCCCGGACAGACAGCGCCTTTTCGTACGAGCAGTACTTC. V gene TRBV10-1 combines with J gene TRBJ2-5; a weak D match, TRBD1 (6 bases). Gene TRBJ2-7 matches the end of the DNA better, so the J call may be wrong. The CDR3 covers 14 residues. The V gene's germline CDR1 is WNHNN and CDR2 SYGVQD (reference sequence).

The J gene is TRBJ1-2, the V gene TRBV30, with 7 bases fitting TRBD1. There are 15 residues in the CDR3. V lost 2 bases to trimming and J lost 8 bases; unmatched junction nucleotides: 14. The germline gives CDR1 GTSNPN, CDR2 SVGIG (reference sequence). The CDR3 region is CAWSSRQGARGGYTF. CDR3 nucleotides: TGTGCCTGGAGTTCTCGACAGGGAGCCCGGGGCGGCTACACCTTC.

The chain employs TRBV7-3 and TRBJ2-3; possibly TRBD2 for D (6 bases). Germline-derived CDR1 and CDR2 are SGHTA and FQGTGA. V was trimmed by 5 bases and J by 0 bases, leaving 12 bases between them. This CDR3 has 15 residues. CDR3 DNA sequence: TGTGCCAGCAGCCCCGGGACTTACAGCACAGATACGCAGTATTTT. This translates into CASSPGTYSTDTQYF. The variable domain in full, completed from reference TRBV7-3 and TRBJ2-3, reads GAGVSQTPSNKVTEKGKYVELRCDPISGHTALYWYRQSLGQGPEFLIYFQGTGAADDSGLPNDRFFAVRPEGSVSTLKIQRTERGDSAVYLCASSPGTYSTDTQYFGPGTRLTVL.

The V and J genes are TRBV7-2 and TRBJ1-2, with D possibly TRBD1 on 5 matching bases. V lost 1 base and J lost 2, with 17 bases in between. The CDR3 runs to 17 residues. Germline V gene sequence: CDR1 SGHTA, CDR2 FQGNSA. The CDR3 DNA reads TGTGCCAGCAGCTTAGTAGGCGGGGGACGGCCCAACTATGGCTACACCTTC. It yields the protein CASSLVGGGRPNYGYTF.

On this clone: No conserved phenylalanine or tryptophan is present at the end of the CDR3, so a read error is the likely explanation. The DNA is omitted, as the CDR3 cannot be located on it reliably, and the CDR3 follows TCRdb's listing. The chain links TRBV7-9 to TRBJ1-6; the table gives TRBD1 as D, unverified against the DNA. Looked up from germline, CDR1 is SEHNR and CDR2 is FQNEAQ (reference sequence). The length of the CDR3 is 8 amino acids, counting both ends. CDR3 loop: CASSSQGY.

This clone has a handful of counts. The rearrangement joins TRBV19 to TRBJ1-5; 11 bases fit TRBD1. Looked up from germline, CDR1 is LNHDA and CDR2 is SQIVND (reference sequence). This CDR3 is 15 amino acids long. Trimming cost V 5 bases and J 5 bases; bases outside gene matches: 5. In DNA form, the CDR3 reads TGTGCCAGTAGTGCGGGACAGGGGGTTTATCAGCCCCAGCATTTT. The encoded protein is CASSAGQGVYQPQHF.

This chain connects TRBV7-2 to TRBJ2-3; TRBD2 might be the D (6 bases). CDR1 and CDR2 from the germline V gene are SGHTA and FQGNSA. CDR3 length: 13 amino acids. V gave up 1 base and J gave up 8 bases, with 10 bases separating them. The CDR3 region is CASSLGVGGTQYF. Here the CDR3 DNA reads TGTGCCAGCAGCTTAGGGGTCGGGGGTACGCAGTATTTT.

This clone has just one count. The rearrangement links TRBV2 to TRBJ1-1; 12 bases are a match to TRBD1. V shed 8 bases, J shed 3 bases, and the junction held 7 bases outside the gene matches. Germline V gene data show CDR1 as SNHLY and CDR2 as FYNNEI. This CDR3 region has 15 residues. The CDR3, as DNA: TGTGCCAGCGGCCGGGACAGGGGGCTCGACACTGAAGCTTTCTTT. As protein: CASGRDRGLDTEAFF.

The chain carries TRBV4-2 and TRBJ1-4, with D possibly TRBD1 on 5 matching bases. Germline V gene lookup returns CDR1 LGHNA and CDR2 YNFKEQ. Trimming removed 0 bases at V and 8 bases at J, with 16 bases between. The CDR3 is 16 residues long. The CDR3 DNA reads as TGTGCCAGCAGCCAAGAGCAGGGAAGACTTGGAGAAAAACTGTTTTTT. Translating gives CASSQEQGRLGEKLFF.

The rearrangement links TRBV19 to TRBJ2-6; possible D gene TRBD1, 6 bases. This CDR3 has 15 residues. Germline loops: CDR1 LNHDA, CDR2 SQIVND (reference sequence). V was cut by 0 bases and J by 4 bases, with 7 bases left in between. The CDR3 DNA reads TGTGCCAGTAGTATAGAGGGGGCCGGGGCCAACGTCCTGACTTTC. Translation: CASSIEGAGANVLTF.

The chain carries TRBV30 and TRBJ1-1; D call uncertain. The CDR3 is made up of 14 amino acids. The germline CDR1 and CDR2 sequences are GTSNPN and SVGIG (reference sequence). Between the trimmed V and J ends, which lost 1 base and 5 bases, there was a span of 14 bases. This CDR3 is CAWSAAQQGTEAFF. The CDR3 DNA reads TGTGCCTGGAGTGCGGCCCAACAAGGGACTGAAGCTTTCTTT.

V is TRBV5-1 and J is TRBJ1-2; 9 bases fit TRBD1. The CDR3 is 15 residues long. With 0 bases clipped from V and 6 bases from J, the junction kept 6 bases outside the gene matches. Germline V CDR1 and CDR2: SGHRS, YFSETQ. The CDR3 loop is CASSLGQGDRNGYTF. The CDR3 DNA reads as TGCGCCAGCAGCTTGGGACAGGGGGATAGAAATGGCTACACCTTC.

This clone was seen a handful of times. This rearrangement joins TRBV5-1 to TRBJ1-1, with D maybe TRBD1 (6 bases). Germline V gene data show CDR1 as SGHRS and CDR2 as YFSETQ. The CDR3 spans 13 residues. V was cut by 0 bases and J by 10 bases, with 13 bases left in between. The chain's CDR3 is CASSLEQGWGAFF. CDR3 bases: TGCGCCAGCAGCTTGGAACAGGGATGGGGAGCTTTCTTT.

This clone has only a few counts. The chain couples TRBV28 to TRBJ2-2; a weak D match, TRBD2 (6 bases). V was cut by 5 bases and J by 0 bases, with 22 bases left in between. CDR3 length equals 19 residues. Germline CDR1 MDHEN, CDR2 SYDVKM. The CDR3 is CASSALPGLPFANTGELFF. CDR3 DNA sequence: TGTGCCAGCAGTGCCCTACCGGGACTCCCGTTCGCGAACACCGGGGAGCTGTTTTTT.

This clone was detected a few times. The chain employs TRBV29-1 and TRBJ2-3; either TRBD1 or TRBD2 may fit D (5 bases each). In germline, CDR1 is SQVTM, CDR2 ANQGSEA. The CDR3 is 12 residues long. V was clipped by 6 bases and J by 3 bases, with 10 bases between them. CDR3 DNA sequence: TGCAGCGTCGAGGGGTTAACAGATACGCAGTATTTT. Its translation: CSVEGLTDTQYF.

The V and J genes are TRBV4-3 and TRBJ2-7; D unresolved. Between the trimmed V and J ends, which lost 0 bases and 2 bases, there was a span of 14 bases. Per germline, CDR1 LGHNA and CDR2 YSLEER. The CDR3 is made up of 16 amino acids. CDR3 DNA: TGCGCCAGCAGCCAAGAGGATCCGGCCGGACCCTACGAGCAGTACTTC. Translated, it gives CASSQEDPAGPYEQYF.

This CDR3 reads CASSQDRRGGTEAFF. The CDR3 nucleotides read TGCGCCAGCAGCCAAGATCGTAGGGGGGGGACTGAAGCTTTCTTT. The V call is TRBV4-1, the J call TRBJ1-1; tentative D call: TRBD1 (6 bases). The CDR3 is 15 amino acids. V lost 0 bases to trimming and J lost 5 bases, with 13 bases between them. The germline gives CDR1 MGHRA, CDR2 YSYEKL.

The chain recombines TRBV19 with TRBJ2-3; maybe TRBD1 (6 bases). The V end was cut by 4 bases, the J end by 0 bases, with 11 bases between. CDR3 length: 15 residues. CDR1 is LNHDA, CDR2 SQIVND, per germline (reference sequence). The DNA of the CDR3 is TGTGCCAGTAGTACGACGGGACAAAGCACAGATACGCAGTATTTT. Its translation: CASSTTGQSTDTQYF.

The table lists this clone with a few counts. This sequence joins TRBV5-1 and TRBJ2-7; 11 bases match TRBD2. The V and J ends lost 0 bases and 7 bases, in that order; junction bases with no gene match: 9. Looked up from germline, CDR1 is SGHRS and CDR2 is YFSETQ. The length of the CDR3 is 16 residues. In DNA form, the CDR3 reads TGCGCCAGCAGCTTGGAACTAGCGGGAGACTTGGGGGAGCAGTACTTC. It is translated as CASSLELAGDLGEQYF.

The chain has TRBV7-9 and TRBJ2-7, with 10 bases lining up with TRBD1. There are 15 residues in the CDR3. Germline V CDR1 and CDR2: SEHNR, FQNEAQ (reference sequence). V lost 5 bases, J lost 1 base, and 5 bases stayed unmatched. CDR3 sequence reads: CASSQGQGSSYEQYF. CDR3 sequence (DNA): TGTGCCAGCAGCCAGGGACAGGGGTCATCCTACGAGCAGTACTTC. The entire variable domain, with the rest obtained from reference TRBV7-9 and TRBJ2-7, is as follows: DTGVSQNPRHKITKRGQNVTFRCDPISEHNRLYWYRQTLGQGPEFLTYFQNEAQLEKSRLLSDRFSAERPKGSFSTLEIQRTEQGDSAMYLCASSQGQGSSYEQYFGPGTRLTVT.

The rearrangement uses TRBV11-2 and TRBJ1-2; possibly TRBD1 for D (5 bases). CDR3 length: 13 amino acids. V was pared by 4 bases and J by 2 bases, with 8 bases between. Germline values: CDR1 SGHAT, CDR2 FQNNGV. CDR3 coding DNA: TGTGCCAGCAGCTGGGGACGGAACTATGGCTACACCTTC. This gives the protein CASSWGRNYGYTF.

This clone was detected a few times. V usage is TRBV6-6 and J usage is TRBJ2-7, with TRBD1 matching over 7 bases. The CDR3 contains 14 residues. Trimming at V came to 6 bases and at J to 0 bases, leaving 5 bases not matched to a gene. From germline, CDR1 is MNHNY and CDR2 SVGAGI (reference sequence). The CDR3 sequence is CASSPNRGSYEQYF. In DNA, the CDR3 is TGTGCCAGCAGCCCAAACAGGGGCTCCTACGAGCAGTACTTC.

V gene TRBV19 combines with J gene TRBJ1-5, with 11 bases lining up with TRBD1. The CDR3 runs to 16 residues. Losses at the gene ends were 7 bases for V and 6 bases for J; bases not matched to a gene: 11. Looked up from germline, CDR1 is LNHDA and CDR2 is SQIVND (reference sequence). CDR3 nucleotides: TGTGCCAGTAATAACGCCGGGACAGGGGGTTTTCAGCCCCAGCATTTT. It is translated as CASNNAGTGGFQPQHF.

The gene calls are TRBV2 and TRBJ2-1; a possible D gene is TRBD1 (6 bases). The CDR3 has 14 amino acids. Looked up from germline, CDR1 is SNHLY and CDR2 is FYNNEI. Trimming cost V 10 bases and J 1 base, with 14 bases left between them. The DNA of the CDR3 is TGTGCCACCGCCCGACAGGTTTCCTACAATGAGCAGTTCTTC. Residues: CATARQVSYNEQFF.